One sample yielded the 5 T cell receptor beta chains listed below, sequenced in a study of graft-versus-host responses after intestinal transplantation. Data came from immunoSEQ multiplex PCR; TCRdb stores just in-frame clones and leaves some out. The table records about 120,000 clones, over 75% of them present only once. No antigen has been assigned to these receptors. The specimen comprised unstimulated CD4+ T cells sorted from spleen or lymph node cells, sampled before intestinal transplant. The receptor set was obtained from a human donor who received an intestinal transplant.

The chain employs TRBV25-1 and TRBJ2-1, with 7 nucleotides matching TRBD2. The CDR3 covers 16 residues. CDR1 is MGHDK, CDR2 SYGVNS, per germline. The J segment lost 3 bases and the V segment lost 1 base, leaving 6 bases of the junction unmatched. The CDR3 spells CASSEWASGRYNEQFF. The CDR3 region has the DNA TGTGCCAGCAGTGAATGGGCTAGCGGCCGCTACAATGAGCAGTTCTTC.

J is TRBJ2-1 and V is TRBV28; 9 bases align to TRBD2. The germline V gene has CDR1 MDHEN and CDR2 SYDVKM. The J segment lost 8 bases and the V segment lost 5 bases, leaving 13 bases of the junction unmatched. This CDR3 spans 16 amino acids. CDR3 sequence reads: CASSPTRASGKDEQFF. The CDR3 DNA reads as TGTGCCAGCAGTCCGACGAGGGCTAGCGGGAAAGATGAGCAGTTCTTC.

This clone was observed a single time. The chain uses TRBV19 and TRBJ1-2, with a tentative D call TRBD1 (6 bases). V dropped 3 bases and J dropped 2 bases, with 16 bases sitting between them. The CDR3 is 16 amino acids. Germline lookup yields CDR1 LNHDA and CDR2 SQIVND (reference sequence). CDR3 sequence (DNA): TGTGCCAGTAGTATCCAGGGGATGCTCCTCAACTATGGCTACACCTTC. Translation: CASSIQGMLLNYGYTF.

This chain links TRBV10-1 with TRBJ2-3, with D perhaps matching TRBD2 (6 bases). V gave up 5 bases and J gave up 6 bases, with 15 bases separating them. CDR1 WNHNN and CDR2 SYGVQD come from the germline V gene (reference sequence). This CDR3 has 14 amino acids. The CDR3 spells CASSPGRGSDTQYF. The CDR3 coding sequence is TGCGCCAGCAGTCCCGGGAGAGGTAGCGATACGCAGTATTTT.

This clone was recorded once. The chain couples TRBV9 to TRBJ2-2; 9 positions match TRBD1. CDR3 length: 16 residues. Unmatched junction bases numbered 4, after V lost 3 bases and J lost 1 base. The V gene's germline CDR1 is SGDLS and CDR2 YYNGEE. The DNA for the CDR3 is TGTGCCAGCAGCGCCCGGGACAGGGTGAACACCGGGGAGCTGTTTTTT. Encoded protein: CASSARDRVNTGELFF.